The clone carrying this T cell receptor beta chain was picked up a small number of times. The antigen is not known. This sample was taken from a study of beta chain features in type 1 diabetes. Study-wide points: Patients' naive, central memory and regulatory TCRB repertoires appeared more alike than those of healthy donors. Moderate yet significant TCRB CDR3 shortening was seen in Type 1 diabetes patients in all four CD4+ subsets.

CDR1 SQVTM and CDR2 ANQGSEA come from the germline V gene. The V segment lost 4 bases and the J segment 8 bases; nucleotides outside the gene matches: 5. The CDR3 extends over 12 amino acids. Every bit of the isolated RNA underwent reverse transcription, so sequencing read expressed TCRB transcripts. Here immunoSEQ multiplex PCR was the method, and the copy in TCRdb shows in-frame clones only, minus some. Among about 400,000 clones listed, around an eighth were seen once. There was one heparinised blood draw per donor, averaging approximately 120 mL. Sorting with CD45RO/CCR7/CD25/CD127/CD95/CD27 yielded naive, central memory, regulatory and stem-like memory CD4+ cells. Sorting produced populations that all topped 98% purity.

This receptor was identified in a woman aged 18-29 years with type 1 diabetes. The rearrangement uses TRBV29-1 and TRBJ1-2, with 9 positions matching TRBD1. The sample was naive CD4+ T cells from blood. CDR3 loop: CSVGEQGAGYTF. The CDR3 DNA sequence: TGCAGCGTTGGGGAACAGGGGGCGGGCTACACCTTC.